This T cell receptor beta chain was recorded in a study of sequential checkpoint blockade in melanoma. In the study overall: Patients were randomized 1:1 to nivolumab-then-ipilimumab or ipilimumab-then-nivolumab first-line. Both treatment sequences were followed by maintenance nivolumab.

Clones were read by immunoSEQ multiplex PCR, and TCRdb kept only the in-frame ones, dropping some. Here the sample spans about 16,000 clones, 85% to 95% being singletons. Documented treatment: randomized to nivolumab then ipilimumab (arm A) or the reverse (arm B). Sorted cells were live CD3+CD8+, lacking CD19 and CD56, from PBMCs. From germline, CDR1 is SGHAT and CDR2 FQNNGV. This CDR3 is built from 17 residues. Trimming left V 5 bases short and J 1 base short, with 20 bases between. The specimen comprised CD8+ T cells sorted from blood (inferred from file names), sampled from a patient given nivolumab and ipilimumab in sequence. The rearrangement links TRBV11-2 to TRBJ1-1; D is unresolved. The clonotype was recovered from a human donor with melanoma. CDR3 nucleotide sequence: TGTGCCAGCAGCCAACGACCCGCTGGCAGGCGGAACACTGAAGCTTTCTTT. Translated, it gives CASSQRPAGRRNTEAFF.